The present entry profiles one T cell receptor beta chain with its context. Its antigen is still unknown. The sample holds no much larger clone one base away, and base qualities are not on file. This sample was taken from a study of cytotoxic CD8 clonotypes in ibrutinib-treated CLL (dated by TCRdb to about 2021). About the investigation overall: The cohort had about a dozen relapsed/refractory and more than 14 treatment-naive patients; 17 to 18 were IGHV unmutated. Responses were partial in around 24 patients and complete in 2; after median 68 months follow-up, some 15 stayed in remission and roughly twelve progressed. Cryopreserved peripheral blood mononuclear cells were obtained prior to treatment, at the time of response, and at either disease progression or sustained remission. Longitudinal samples were obtainable from 26 of the 86 participants in the trial. On average, each sample had roughly 230,000 productive templates and almost 95,000 productive rearrangements. Response samples were obtained after a median of around eleven months of treatment, with a range of roughly 6 to 36 months. Here is what the overall study found, with its caveats: Clonality rose at ibrutinib response, remained stable during sustained remission, and dropped back toward baseline at progression. Sampling times were not matched between patients in sustained remission and patients whose disease was progressing, and lymph node repertoires were not examined. Public clonotypes were rare and either contracted or stayed stable during treatment, and the rise in clonality at ibrutinib response reflected the expansion of private clonotypes. At baseline, clonality was higher than in age-matched healthy donors and showed a strong correlation with circulating CD8+ T-cell counts.

The goal of deep resolution MiSeq sequencing was a depth between 1 in 1 million and 1 in 200,000 T cells, and coverage averaged 10x per clonotype. The immunoSEQ hsTCRB Kit was used to generate the TCR beta libraries. Per the authors' processing: ImmunoSEQ Data Assistant and ImmunoSEQ Analyzer were used for data analysis, and V, D and J genes were assigned according to IMGT definitions. Clonality, with values ranging from 0 to 1, was calculated as one minus the normalized Shannon entropy of productive rearrangement frequencies. Only overrepresented clonotypes making up at least 0.05% of each patient's repertoire were included in the public clonotype analysis. Approximately 14 age-matched healthy donor repertoires from immuneACCESS were used as controls for clonality. What TCRdb holds here is the immuneACCESS table cut down to in-frame rearrangements. Part of the clones is not present; checked against another copy, under half of the missing clones reflect an unresolved V gene, and the others are unexplained. V, J and clone size are those of that table, while D and trimming were read from the DNA. Across this sample there are a few thousand clones, with around 83% seen only once. The ten largest clones take up roughly a fifth of the sample.

For TCR beta library preparation, approximately 2 micrograms of genomic DNA was extracted from cryopreserved PBMCs. Longitudinal blood samples from CLL patients on ibrutinib monotherapy underwent high-throughput TCR beta sequencing. The patients took part in an open-label, single-center phase 2 trial of ibrutinib monotherapy. Source: PBMCs, taken before ibrutinib treatment. The clonotype was recovered from a human donor with chronic lymphocytic leukemia.

The CDR3 region has the sequence CAWSVGSGRPQFF. The nucleotide sequence reads as follows: TGTGCCTGGAGTGTTGGTAGCGGGAGGCCCCAGTTCTTC. The chain joins TRBV30 to TRBJ2-1; 10 of the junction bases match TRBD2. The CDR3 runs 13 residues from the cysteine to the phenylalanine. Only the CDR3 part of the read is kept: 39 bases, read in frame from the first base. Reading the germline V gene (reference sequence) gives CDR1 GTSNPN and CDR2 SVGIG. At the junction V is shortened by 0 bases and J by 13 bases; bases outside the gene matches: 6.